Here is one T cell receptor beta chain with its context. Its antigen remains unidentified. The data are from a study of T cell responses to AZD1222 COVID-19 vaccine. About the study: Investigators merged groups given second doses at roughly 4 or roughly 12 weeks. General observations from the study: Repertoires were collected only later (after the peak T cell response had occurred).

V shed 2 bases and J 6 bases; nucleotides not matched to a gene: 9. The CDR3 has 16 amino acids. Germline loops: CDR1 MNHEY, CDR2 SMNVEV (reference sequence). The method was immunoSEQ multiplex PCR; TCRdb's version includes in-frame clones alone and lacks a portion of them. Altogether more than 110,000 clones are present, 70% to 90% being singletons, with the ten largest covering about 5.9%. Source: peripheral blood, taken on day 0 of AZD1222 vaccination. The receptor comes from an adult in good health. The chain is built from TRBV27 and TRBJ2-3; 9 bases are a match to TRBD2. The CDR3 protein is CASSLRPGLAADTQYF. The CDR3 coding sequence is TGTGCCAGCAGTTTACGCCCGGGACTAGCAGCCGATACGCAGTATTTT.